Described below is a single T cell receptor beta chain sequence and its context. The antigen is undetermined. A multiplex PCR was run with 60 Vbeta primers and 13 Jbeta primers. TCRdb keeps only in-frame clones here, not all; method: immunoSEQ multiplex PCR. The top ten clones hold 3% to 4% of a sample with 100,000 to 150,000 clones, about four fifths of them seen once. The CDR3 sequence is 11 residues long. The germline V and J ends were trimmed by 0 bases and 11 bases, with 8 bases remaining between them. From germline, CDR1 is DFQATT and CDR2 SNEGSKA (reference sequence). The entry originates in a study of cytomegalovirus exposure and HLA in healthy donors. Broader study findings: HLA-A and HLA-B allele assignments for most subjects were reportedly predicted accurately using TCR beta sequences.

The chain has TRBV20-1 and TRBJ2-1; D may be TRBD2 (5 bases). The sequence came from a woman aged 40 to 50 in good health and CMV-seronegative. The sample consisted of PBMCs. CDR3 in amino acids: CSAREYGKQFF. The CDR3 nucleotides are TGCAGTGCTAGAGAGTACGGGAAGCAGTTCTTC.